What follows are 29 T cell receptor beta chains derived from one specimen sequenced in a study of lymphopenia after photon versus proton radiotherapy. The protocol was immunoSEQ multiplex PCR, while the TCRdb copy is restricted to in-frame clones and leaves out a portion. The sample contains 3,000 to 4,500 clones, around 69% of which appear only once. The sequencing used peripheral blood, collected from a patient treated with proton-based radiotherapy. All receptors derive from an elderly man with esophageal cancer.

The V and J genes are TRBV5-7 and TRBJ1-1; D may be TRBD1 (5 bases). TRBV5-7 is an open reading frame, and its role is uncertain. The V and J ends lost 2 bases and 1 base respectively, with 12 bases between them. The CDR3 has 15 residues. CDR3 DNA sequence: TGTGCCAGCAGCTTAGATTTAACAGGGAACACTGAAGCTTTCTTT. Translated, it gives CASSLDLTGNTEAFF.

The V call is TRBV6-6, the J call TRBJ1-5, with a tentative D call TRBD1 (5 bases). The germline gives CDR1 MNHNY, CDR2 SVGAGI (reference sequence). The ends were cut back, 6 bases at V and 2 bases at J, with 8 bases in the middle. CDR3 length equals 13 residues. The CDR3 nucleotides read TGTGCCAGCAGGGGGCCTGGCAATCAGCCCCAGCATTTT. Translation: CASRGPGNQPQHF.

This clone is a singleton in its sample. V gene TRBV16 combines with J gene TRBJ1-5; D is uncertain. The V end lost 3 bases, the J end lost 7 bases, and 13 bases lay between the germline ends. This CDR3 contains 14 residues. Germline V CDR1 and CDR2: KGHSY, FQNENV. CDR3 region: CASSHDGRSQPQHF. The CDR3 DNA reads TGTGCCAGCAGCCACGATGGACGATCCCAGCCCCAGCATTTT.

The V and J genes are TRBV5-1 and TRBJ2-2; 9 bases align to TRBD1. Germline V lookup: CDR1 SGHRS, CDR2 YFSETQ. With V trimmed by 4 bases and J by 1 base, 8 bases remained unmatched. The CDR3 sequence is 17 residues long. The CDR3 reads CASSGTGRVGNTGELFF. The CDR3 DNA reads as TGCGCCAGCAGCGGGACAGGGAGGGTCGGGAACACCGGGGAGCTGTTTTTT.

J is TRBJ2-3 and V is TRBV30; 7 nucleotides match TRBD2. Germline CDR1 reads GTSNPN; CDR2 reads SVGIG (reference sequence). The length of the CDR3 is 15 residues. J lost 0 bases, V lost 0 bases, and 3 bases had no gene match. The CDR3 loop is CAWSVLAPSTDTQYF. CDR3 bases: TGTGCCTGGAGTGTACTAGCGCCTAGCACAGATACGCAGTATTTT.

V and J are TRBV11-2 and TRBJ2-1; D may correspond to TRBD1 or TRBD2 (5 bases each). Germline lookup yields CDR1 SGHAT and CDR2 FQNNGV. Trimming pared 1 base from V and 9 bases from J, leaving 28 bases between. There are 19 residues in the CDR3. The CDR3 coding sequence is TGTGCCAGCAGCTTAGCTCCCCATAGGGACGGAACTGAGGAGAGTGAGCAGTTCTTC. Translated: CASSLAPHRDGTEESEQFF.

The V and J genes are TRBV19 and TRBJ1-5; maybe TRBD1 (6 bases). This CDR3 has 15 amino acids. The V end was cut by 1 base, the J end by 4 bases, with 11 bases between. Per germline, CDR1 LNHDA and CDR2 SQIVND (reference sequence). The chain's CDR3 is CASSIGQEGNQPQHF. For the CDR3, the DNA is TGTGCCAGTAGTATAGGACAGGAAGGAAATCAGCCCCAGCATTTT.

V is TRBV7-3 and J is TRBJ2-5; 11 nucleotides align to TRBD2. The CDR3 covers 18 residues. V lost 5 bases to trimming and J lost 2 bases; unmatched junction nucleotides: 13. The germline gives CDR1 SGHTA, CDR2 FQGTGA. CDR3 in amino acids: CASSPPLTSGTNQETQYF. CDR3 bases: TGTGCCAGCAGCCCACCCCTGACTAGCGGGACCAATCAAGAGACCCAGTACTTC.

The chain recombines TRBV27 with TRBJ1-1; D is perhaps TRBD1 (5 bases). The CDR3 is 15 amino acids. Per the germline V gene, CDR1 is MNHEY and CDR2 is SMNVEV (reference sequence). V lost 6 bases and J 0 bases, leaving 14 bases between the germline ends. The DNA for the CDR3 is TGTGCCAGCAGCCCCGGGGCGGACATGAACACTGAAGCTTTCTTT. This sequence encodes CASSPGADMNTEAFF.

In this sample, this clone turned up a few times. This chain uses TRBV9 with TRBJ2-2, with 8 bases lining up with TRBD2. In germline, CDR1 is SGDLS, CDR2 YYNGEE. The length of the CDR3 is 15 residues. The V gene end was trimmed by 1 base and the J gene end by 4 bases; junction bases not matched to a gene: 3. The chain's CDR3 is CASSVTAGVTGELFF. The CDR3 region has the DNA TGTGCCAGCAGCGTAACAGCGGGAGTCACCGGGGAGCTGTTTTTT. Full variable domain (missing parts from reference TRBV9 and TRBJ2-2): DSGVTQTPKHLITATGQRVTLRCSPRSGDLSVYWYQQSLDQGLQFLIQYYNGEERAKGNILERFSAQQFPDLHSELNLSSLELGDSALYFCASSVTAGVTGELFFGEGSRLTVL.

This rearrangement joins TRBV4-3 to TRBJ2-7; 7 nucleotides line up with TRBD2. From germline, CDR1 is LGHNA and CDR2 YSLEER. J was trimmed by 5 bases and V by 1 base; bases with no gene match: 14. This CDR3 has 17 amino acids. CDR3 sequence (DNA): TGCGCCAGCAGCCAAGGGGTCCCGGGACGGGAGGTCAACGAGCAGTACTTC. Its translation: CASSQGVPGREVNEQYF.

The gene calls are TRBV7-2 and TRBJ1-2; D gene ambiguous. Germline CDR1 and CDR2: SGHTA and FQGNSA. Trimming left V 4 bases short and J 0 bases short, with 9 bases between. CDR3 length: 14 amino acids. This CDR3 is CASSSWGANYGYTF. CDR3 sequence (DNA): TGTGCCAGCAGCTCTTGGGGTGCTAACTATGGCTACACCTTC.

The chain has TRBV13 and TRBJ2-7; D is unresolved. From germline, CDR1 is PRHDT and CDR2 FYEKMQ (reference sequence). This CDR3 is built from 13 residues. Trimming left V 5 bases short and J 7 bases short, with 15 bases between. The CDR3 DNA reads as TGTGCCAGCAGCCCCCCGTGGGCGGATGAGCAGTACTTC. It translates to CASSPPWADEQYF.

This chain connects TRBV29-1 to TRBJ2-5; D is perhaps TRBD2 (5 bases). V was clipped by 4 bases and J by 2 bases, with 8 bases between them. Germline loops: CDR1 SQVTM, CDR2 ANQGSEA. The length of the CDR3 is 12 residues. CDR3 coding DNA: TGCAGCGTTGCATCGGGGCAAGAGACCCAGTACTTC. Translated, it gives CSVASGQETQYF.

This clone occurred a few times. DNA for the CDR3: TGTGCCAGCAGTGCCCTATCTCACTCTGGAAACACCATATATTTT. It codes for CASSALSHSGNTIYF. This rearrangement joins TRBV2 to TRBJ1-3; the D is unclear. Trimming took 4 bases from V and 0 from J, leaving 10 bases between them. This CDR3 has 15 residues. The germline V gene has CDR1 SNHLY and CDR2 FYNNEI.

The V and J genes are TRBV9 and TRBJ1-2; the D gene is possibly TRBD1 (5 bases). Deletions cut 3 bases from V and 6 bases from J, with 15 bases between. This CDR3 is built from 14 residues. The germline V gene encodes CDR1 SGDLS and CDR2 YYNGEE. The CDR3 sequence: CASSGPGHSNGYTF. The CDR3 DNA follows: TGTGCCAGCAGCGGACCCGGACATTCAAATGGCTACACCTTC. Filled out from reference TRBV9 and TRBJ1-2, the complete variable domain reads DSGVTQTPKHLITATGQRVTLRCSPRSGDLSVYWYQQSLDQGLQFLIQYYNGEERAKGNILERFSAQQFPDLHSELNLSSLELGDSALYFCASSGPGHSNGYTFGSGTRLTVV.

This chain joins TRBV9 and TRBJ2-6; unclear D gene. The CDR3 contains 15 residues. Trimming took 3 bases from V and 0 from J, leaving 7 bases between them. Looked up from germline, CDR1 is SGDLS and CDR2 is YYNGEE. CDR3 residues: CASSEWVSGANVLTF. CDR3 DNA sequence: TGTGCCAGCAGCGAGTGGGTCTCTGGGGCCAACGTCCTGACTTTC.

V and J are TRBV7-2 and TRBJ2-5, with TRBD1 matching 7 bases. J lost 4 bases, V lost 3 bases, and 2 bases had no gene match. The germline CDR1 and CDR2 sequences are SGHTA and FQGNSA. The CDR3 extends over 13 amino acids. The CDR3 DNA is TGTGCCAGCAGCTTTCCAGGGGGAGAGACCCAGTACTTC. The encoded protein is CASSFPGGETQYF.

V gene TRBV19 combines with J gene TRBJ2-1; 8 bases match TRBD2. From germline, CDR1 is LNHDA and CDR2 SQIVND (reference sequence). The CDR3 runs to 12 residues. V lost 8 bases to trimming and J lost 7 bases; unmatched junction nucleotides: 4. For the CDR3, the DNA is TGTGCCAGTGGAATAGCGGGGAATGAGCAGTTCTTC. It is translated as CASGIAGNEQFF.

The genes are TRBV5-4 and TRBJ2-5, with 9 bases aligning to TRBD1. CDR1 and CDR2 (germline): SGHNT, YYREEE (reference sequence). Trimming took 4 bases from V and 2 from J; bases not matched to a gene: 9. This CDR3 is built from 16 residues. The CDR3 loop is CASSIGTGLRQETQYF. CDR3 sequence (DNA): TGTGCCAGCAGCATAGGGACAGGGCTTCGTCAAGAGACCCAGTACTTC.

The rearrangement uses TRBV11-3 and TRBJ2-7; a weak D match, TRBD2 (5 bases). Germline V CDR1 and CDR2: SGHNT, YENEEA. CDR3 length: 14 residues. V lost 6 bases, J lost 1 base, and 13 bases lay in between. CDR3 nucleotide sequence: TGTGCCAGCAGTTCATACGAGGGTTCCTACGAGCAGTACTTC. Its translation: CASSSYEGSYEQYF.

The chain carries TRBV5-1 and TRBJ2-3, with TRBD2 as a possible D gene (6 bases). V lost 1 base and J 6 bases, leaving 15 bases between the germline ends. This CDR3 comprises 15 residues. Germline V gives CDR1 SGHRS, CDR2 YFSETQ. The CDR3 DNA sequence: TGCGCCAGCAGCTTGACCAGCGGGTTTTCTGATACGCAGTATTTT. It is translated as CASSLTSGFSDTQYF. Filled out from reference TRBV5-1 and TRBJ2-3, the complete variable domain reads KAGVTQTPRYLIKTRGQQVTLSCSPISGHRSVSWYQQTPGQGLQFLFEYFSETQRNKGNFPGRFSGRQFSNSRSEMNVSTLELGDSALYLCASSLTSGFSDTQYFGPGTRLTVL.

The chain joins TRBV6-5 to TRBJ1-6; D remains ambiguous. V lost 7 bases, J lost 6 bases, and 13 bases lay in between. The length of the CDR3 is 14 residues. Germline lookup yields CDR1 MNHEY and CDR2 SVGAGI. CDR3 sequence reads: CASTFLAGNSPLHF. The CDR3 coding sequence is TGTGCCAGCACCTTTCTGGCTGGTAATTCACCCCTCCACTTT.

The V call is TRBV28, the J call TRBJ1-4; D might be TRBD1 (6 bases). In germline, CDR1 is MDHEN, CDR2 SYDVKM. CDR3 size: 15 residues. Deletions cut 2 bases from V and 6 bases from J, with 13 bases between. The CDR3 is CASSLNGGLYEKLFF. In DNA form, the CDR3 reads TGTGCCAGCAGTTTAAACGGGGGGCTGTATGAAAAACTGTTTTTT.

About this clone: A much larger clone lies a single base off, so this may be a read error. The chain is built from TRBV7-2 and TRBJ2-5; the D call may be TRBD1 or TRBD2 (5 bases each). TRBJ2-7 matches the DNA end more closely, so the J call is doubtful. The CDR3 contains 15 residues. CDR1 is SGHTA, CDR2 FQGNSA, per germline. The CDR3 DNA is TGTGCCAGCAGCTTAGCGCCCGTCAGGGAGTACGAGCAGTACTTC. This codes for CASSLAPVREYEQYF.

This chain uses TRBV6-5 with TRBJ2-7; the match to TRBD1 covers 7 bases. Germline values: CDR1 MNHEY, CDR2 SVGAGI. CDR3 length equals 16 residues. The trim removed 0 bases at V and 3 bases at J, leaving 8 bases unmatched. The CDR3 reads CASSYSAPGQSYEQYF. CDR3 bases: TGTGCCAGCAGTTACTCGGCTCCGGGACAGAGCTACGAGCAGTACTTC.

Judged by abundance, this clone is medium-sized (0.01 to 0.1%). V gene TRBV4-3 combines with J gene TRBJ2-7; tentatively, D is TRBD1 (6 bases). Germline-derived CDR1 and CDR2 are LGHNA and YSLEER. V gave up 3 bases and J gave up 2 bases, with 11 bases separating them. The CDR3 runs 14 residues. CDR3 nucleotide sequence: TGCGCCAGCAGCCAGTCACAGGGACCCTACGAGCAGTACTTC. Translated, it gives CASSQSQGPYEQYF.

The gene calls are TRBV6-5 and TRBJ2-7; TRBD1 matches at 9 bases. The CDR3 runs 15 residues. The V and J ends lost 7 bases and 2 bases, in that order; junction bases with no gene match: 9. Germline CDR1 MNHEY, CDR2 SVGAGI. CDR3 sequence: CASKLGGTGTYEQYF. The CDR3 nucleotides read TGTGCCAGCAAGCTTGGGGGGACAGGGACCTACGAGCAGTACTTC.

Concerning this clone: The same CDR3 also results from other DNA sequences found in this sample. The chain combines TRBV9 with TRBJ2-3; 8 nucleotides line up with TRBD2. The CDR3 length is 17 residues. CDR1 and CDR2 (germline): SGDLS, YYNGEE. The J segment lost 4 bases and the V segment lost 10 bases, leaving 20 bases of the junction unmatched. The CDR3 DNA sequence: TGTGCCCGCCGCGCGCTCGGGGGGGCGGGCTTAGCAGATACGCAGTATTTT. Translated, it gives CARRALGGAGLADTQYF. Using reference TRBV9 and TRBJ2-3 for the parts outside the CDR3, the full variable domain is DSGVTQTPKHLITATGQRVTLRCSPRSGDLSVYWYQQSLDQGLQFLIQYYNGEERAKGNILERFSAQQFPDLHSELNLSSLELGDSALYFCARRALGGAGLADTQYFGPGTRLTVL.